The following is a T cell receptor beta chain sequence with its context. The entry originates in a study of blood T cell repertoires in COVID-19. Before being deemed recovered, Cohort 3 donors had two negative PCRs, clearance, or symptom resolution. Trimming left V 4 bases short and J 0 bases short, with 10 bases between. This CDR3 is built from 14 residues. CDR1 MNHEY and CDR2 SMNVEV come from the germline V gene (reference sequence). Source study methods: Reference gene primer amplification yielded estimated nucleated cell counts. Sequencing used immunoSEQ multiplex PCR; TCRdb keeps in-frame clones, though not all of them. That table supplies the V and J calls and clone size; D and trimming were determined from the DNA. The data contain 360,000 or so clones, over 75% of them seen just once; the ten biggest clones take up just under 3%.

This clonotype originated in a woman aged 30 to 39 who had recovered from COVID-19. V gene TRBV27 combines with J gene TRBJ2-7; D not certain. The sequencing sample was made of PBMCs or T cells enriched from blood (not recorded which). Written as DNA, the CDR3 is TGTGCCAGCAGTTCGATGAGGAGCTCCTACGAGCAGTACTTC. It codes for CASSSMRSSYEQYF.